This TCR beta chain was sequenced during a study of blood T cell repertoires in COVID-19. Study at large: There were acute and convalescent COVID-19 samples, and they came from the United States, Italy and Spain. T cells, B-cell-depleted T cells, or PBMCs provided the cDNA or gDNA that served as material.

The CDR3 spans 13 residues. Germline CDR1 reads MGHDK; CDR2 reads SYGVNS. Trimming pared 4 bases from V and 7 bases from J, leaving 8 bases between. As originally analysed: Cell counts per sample came from amplifying reference gene primers. Here immunoSEQ multiplex PCR was the method, and the copy in TCRdb shows in-frame clones only, minus some. The DNA gave D and trimming, while V, J and clone size come from that table. Among under 95,000 clones listed, around 86% were seen once. This sequence was found in a woman over 75 with acute or convalescent COVID-19. The sample consisted of peripheral blood. This chain joins TRBV25-1 and TRBJ1-6; D ambiguous. CDR3 sequence: CASSARSNSPLHF. Here the CDR3 DNA reads TGTGCCAGCAGTGCTCGGTCGAATTCACCCCTCCACTTT.